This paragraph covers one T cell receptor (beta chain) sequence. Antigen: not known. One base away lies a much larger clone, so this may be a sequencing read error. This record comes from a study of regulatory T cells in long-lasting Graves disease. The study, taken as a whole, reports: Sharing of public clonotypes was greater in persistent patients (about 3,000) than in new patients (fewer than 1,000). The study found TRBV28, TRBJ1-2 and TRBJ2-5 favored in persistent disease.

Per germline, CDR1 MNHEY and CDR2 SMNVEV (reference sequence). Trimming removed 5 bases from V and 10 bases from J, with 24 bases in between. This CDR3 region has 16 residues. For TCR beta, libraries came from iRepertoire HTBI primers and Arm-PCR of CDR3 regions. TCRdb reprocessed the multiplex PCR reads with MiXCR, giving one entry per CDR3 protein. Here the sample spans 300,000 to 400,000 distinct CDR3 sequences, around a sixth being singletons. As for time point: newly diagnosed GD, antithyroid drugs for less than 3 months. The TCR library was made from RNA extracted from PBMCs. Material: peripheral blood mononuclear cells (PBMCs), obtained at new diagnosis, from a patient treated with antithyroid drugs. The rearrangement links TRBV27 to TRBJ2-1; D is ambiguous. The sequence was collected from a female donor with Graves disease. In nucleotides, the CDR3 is TGTGCCAGCAGTACGGCCAGCAGGTTTGGGAACTACGAGCAGTTCTTC. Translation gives CASSTASRFGNYEQFF.